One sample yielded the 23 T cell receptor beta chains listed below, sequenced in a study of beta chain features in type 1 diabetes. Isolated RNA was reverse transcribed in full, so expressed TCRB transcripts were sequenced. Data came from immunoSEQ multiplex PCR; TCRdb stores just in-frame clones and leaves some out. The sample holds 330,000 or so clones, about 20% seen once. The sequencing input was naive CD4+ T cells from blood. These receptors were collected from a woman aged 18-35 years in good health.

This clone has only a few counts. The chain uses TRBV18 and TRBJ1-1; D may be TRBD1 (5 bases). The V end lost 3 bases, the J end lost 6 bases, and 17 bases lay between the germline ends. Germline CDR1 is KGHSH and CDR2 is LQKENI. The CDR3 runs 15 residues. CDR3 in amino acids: CASSPPQGGESEAFF. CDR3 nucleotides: TGTGCCAGCTCACCCCCTCAGGGAGGCGAGTCTGAAGCTTTCTTT.

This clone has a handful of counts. As DNA, the CDR3 is TGTGCCTCAGGAGGGGGACAGTGGAACACTGAAGCTTTCTTT. It is translated as CASGGGQWNTEAFF. This chain joins TRBV19 and TRBJ1-1, with 7 bases fitting TRBD1. The CDR3 has 14 amino acids. The V gene's germline CDR1 is LNHDA and CDR2 SQIVND (reference sequence). V shed 11 bases and J 1 base; nucleotides not matched to a gene: 10.

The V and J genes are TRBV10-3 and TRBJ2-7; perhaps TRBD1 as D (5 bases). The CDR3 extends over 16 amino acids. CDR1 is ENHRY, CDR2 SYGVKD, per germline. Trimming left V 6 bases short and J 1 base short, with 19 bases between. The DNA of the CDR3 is TGTGCCATCAGCTCCAGACAGCGAAGCCCATCCTACGAGCAGTACTTC. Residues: CAISSRQRSPSYEQYF.

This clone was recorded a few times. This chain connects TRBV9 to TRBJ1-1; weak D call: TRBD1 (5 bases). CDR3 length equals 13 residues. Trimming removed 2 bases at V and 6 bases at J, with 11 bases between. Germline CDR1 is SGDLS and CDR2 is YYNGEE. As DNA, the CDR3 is TGTGCCAGCAGCGTGGACCAGGGATCTGAAGCTTTCTTT. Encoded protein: CASSVDQGSEAFF. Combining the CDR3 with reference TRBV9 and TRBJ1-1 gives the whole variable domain DSGVTQTPKHLITATGQRVTLRCSPRSGDLSVYWYQQSLDQGLQFLIQYYNGEERAKGNILERFSAQQFPDLHSELNLSSLELGDSALYFCASSVDQGSEAFFGQGTRLTVV.

The CDR3 DNA reads TGCGCCAGCAGCCAAGAGGTTAGGAGCTCTGGGGCCAACGTCCTGACTTTC. It is translated as CASSQEVRSSGANVLTF. The chain couples TRBV4-3 to TRBJ2-6; D uncertain. The CDR3 is made up of 17 amino acids. Germline CDR1 reads LGHNA; CDR2 reads YSLEER. V lost 0 bases to trimming and J lost 0 bases, with 9 bases between them.

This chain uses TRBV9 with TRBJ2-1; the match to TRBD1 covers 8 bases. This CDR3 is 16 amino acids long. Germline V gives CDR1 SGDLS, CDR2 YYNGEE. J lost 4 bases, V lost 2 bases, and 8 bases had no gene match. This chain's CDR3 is CASSVLQGAAYNEQFF. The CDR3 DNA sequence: TGTGCCAGCAGCGTCCTCCAGGGGGCGGCTTACAATGAGCAGTTCTTC.

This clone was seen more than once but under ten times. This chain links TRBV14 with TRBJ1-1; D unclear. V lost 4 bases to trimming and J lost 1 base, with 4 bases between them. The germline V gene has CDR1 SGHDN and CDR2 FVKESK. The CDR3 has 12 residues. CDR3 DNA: TGTGCCAGCAGCCTCTCGAACACTGAAGCTTTCTTT. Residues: CASSLSNTEAFF.

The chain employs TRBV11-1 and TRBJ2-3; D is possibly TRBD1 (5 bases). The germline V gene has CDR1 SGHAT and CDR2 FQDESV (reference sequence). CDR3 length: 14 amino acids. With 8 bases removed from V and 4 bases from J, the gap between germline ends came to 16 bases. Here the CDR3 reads CASRTRTLPDTQYF. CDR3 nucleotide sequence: TGTGCCAGCCGTACCCGGACACTGCCAGATACGCAGTATTTT. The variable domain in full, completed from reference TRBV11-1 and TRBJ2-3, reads EAEVAQSPRYKITEKSQAVAFWCDPISGHATLYWYRQILGQGPELLVQFQDESVVDDSQLPKDRFSAERLKGVDSTLKIQPAELGDSAMYLCASRTRTLPDTQYFGPGTRLTVL.

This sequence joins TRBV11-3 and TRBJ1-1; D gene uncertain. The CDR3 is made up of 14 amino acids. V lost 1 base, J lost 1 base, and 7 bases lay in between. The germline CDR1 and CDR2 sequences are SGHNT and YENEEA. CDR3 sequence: CASSLGLRNTEAFF. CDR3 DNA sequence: TGTGCCAGCAGCTTAGGACTAAGGAACACTGAAGCTTTCTTT.

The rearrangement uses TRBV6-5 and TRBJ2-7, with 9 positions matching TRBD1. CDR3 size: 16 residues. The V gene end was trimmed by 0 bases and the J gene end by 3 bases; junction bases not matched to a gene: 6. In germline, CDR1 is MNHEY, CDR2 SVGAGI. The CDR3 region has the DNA TGTGCCAGCAGTTACTCGCAGGGACAGGGAATCTACGAGCAGTACTTC. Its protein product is CASSYSQGQGIYEQYF.

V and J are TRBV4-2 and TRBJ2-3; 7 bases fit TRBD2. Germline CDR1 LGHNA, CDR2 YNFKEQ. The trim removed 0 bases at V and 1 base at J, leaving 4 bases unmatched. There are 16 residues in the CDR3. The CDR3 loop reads CASSQDWRERTDTQYF. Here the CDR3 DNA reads TGTGCCAGCAGCCAAGATTGGCGGGAGCGCACAGATACGCAGTATTTT.

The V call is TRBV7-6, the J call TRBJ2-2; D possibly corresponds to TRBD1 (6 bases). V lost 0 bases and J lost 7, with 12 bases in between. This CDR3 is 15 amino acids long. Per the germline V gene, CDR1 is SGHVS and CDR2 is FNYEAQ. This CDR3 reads CASSLAGTYNGELFF. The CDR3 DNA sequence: TGTGCCAGCAGCTTAGCGGGGACATACAACGGGGAGCTGTTTTTT.

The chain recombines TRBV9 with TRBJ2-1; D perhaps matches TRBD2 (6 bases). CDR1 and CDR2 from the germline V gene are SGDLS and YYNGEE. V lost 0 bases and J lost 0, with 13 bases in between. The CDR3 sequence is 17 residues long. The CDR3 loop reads CASSVGSGGDSYNEQFF. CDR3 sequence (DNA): TGTGCCAGCAGCGTAGGTAGCGGAGGGGACTCCTACAATGAGCAGTTCTTC.

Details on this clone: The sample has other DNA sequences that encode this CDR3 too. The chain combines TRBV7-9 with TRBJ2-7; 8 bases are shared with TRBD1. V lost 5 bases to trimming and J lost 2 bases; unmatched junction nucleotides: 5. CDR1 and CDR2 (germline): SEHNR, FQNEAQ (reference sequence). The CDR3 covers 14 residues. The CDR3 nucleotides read TGTGCCAGCAGCCCCGGACAGGGTCCCTACGAGCAGTACTTC. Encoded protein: CASSPGQGPYEQYF.

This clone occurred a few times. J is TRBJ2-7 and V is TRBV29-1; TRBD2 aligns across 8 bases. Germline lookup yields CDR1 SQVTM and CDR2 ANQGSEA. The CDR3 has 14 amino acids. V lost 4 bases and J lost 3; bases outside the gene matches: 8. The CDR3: CSVAGGPPFYEQYF. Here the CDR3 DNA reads TGCAGCGTTGCGGGAGGGCCTCCCTTCTACGAGCAGTACTTC.

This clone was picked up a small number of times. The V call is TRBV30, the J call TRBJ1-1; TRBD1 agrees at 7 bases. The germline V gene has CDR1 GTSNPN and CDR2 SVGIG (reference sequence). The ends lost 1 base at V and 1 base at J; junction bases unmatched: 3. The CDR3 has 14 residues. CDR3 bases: TGTGCCTGGAGTGGGGGACAGTCGAACACTGAAGCTTTCTTT. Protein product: CAWSGGQSNTEAFF.

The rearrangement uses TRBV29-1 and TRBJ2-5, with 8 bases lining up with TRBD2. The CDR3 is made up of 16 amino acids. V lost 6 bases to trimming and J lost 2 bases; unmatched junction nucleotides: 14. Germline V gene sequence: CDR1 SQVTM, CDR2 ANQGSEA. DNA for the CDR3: TGCAGCGTCCTATTCCCTAGCGGGCGCCGTCAAGAGACCCAGTACTTC. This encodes CSVLFPSGRRQETQYF.

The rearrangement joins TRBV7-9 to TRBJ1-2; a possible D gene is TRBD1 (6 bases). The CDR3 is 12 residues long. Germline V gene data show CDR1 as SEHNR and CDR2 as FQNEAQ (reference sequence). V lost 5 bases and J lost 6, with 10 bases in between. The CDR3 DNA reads TGTGCCAGCAGCCCGGACAGAAATGGCTACACCTTC. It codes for CASSPDRNGYTF.

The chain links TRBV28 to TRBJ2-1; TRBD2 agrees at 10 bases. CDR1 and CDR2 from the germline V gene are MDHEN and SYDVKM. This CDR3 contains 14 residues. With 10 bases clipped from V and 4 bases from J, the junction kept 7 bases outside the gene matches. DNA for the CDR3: TGTGCCATACAGCGGGGGGGACTTTACAATGAGCAGTTCTTC. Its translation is CAIQRGGLYNEQFF.

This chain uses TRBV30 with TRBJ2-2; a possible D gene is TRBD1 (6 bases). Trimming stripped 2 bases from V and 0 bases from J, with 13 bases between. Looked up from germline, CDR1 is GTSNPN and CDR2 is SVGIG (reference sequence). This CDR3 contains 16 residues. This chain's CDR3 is CAWSIAGTTNTGELFF. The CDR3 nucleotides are TGTGCCTGGAGTATCGCCGGGACAACGAACACCGGGGAGCTGTTTTTT.

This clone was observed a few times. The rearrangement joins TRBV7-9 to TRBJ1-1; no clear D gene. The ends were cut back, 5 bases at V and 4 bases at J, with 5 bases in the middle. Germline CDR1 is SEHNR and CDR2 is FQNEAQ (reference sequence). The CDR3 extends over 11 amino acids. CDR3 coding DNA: TGTGCCAGCAGCCTGCGCACTGAAGCTTTCTTT. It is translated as CASSLRTEAFF.

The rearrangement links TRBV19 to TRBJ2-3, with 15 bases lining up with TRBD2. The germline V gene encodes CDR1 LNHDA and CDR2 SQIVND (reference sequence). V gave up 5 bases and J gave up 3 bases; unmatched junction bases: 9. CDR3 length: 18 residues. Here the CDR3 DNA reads TGTGCCAGTAGTCCCCGTGGACTAGCGGGAGGGAGGACAGATACGCAGTATTTT. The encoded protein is CASSPRGLAGGRTDTQYF.

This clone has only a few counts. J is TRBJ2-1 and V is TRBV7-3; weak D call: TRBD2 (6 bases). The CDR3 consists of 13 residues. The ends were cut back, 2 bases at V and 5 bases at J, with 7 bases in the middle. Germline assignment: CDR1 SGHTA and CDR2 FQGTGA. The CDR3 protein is CASSLGLNNEQFF. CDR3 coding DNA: TGTGCCAGCAGCTTAGGACTAAACAATGAGCAGTTCTTC.